This TCR beta chain was captured by sequencing in a study of blood T cell repertoires in COVID-19. About the study: Acute and convalescent COVID-19 samples came from the United States, Italy and Spain. PBMCs, B-cell-depleted T cells, or T cells provided the cDNA or gDNA that made up the material.

It was during active infection that Seattle patients were enrolled and then longitudinally followed. Original handling: Estimated nucleated cell counts came from reference gene primer amplification. Only in-frame clones appear in the TCRdb table, and some are missing; sequencing was by immunoSEQ multiplex PCR. The V and J calls and the clone size are those of that table, but D and trimming were determined from the DNA. The sample records about 480,000 clones, 89% being singletons. Trimming removed 4 bases from V and 1 base from J, with 12 bases in between. Germline CDR1 reads SGHRS; CDR2 reads YFSETQ. The CDR3 runs to 16 residues.

The sequencing sample was made of peripheral blood. The chain is built from TRBV5-1 and TRBJ2-6; perhaps TRBD1 as D (6 bases). The clonotype was recovered from a man younger than 30 with COVID-19, enrolled during active disease. The DNA for the CDR3 is TGCGCCAGCAGCGGGACACTCCCTTCTGGGGCCAACGTCCTGACTTTC. It translates to CASSGTLPSGANVLTF. Full variable domain (rest looked up from reference TRBV5-1 and TRBJ2-6): KAGVTQTPRYLIKTRGQQVTLSCSPISGHRSVSWYQQTPGQGLQFLFEYFSETQRNKGNFPGRFSGRQFSNSRSEMNVSTLELGDSALYLCASSGTLPSGANVLTFGAGSRLTVL.